This entry lists 20 T cell receptor beta chains sequenced from one sample in a study of OX40 agonist ivuxolimab in advanced cancers. Here immunoSEQ multiplex PCR was the method, and the copy in TCRdb shows in-frame clones only, minus some. In the table there are about 89,000 clones, over 75% of which are singletons. The specimen was CD4+ or CD8+ T cells sorted from blood, collected in a trial of the OX40 agonist ivuxolimab. These TCRs come from an adult with an advanced solid tumor such as melanoma, head and neck, liver or kidney cancer.

This rearrangement joins TRBV4-3 to TRBJ1-4; no firm D call. The CDR3 covers 9 residues. Trimming cost V 10 bases and J 7 bases, with 4 bases left between them. Germline CDR1 LGHNA, CDR2 YSLEER. DNA of the CDR3: TGCGCCACCTTTGAAAAACTGTTTTTT. Translating it yields CATFEKLFF.

The chain is built from TRBV19 and TRBJ2-2; D is uncertain. CDR3 size: 13 residues. The germline V gene has CDR1 LNHDA and CDR2 SQIVND (reference sequence). Trimming left V 6 bases short and J 1 base short, with 6 bases between. The CDR3 DNA reads TGTGCCAGTAGCGGCGGGAACACCGGGGAGCTGTTTTTT. Its translation is CASSGGNTGELFF. The variable domain in full, with the rest retrieved from reference TRBV19 and TRBJ2-2, is DGGITQSPKYLFRKEGQNVTLSCEQNLNHDAMYWYRQDPGQGLRLIYYSQIVNDFQKGDIAEGYSVSREKKESFPLTVTSAQKNPTAFYLCASSGGNTGELFFGEGSRLTVL.

The chain has TRBV2 and TRBJ1-2; possibly TRBD1 for D (6 bases). V dropped 5 bases and J dropped 6 bases, with 13 bases sitting between them. This CDR3 has 13 residues. Germline V lookup: CDR1 SNHLY, CDR2 FYNNEI. CDR3 coding DNA: TGTGCCAGCAGTCCCGACAGGTTCGATGGCTACACCTTC. This encodes CASSPDRFDGYTF.

CDR3 loop: CASSLEGTGTSGNTGELFF. The CDR3 DNA reads TGTGCCAGCAGCTTAGAGGGAACCGGGACTAGCGGGAACACCGGGGAGCTGTTTTTT. This rearrangement joins TRBV11-2 to TRBJ2-2; 11 bases are shared with TRBD2. Germline-derived CDR1 and CDR2 are SGHAT and FQNNGV. The V and J ends lost 0 bases and 1 base, in that order; junction bases with no gene match: 7. This CDR3 is built from 19 residues.

This chain connects TRBV4-3 to TRBJ2-3; 7 nucleotides match TRBD1. CDR3 length equals 18 residues. Germline CDR1 and CDR2: LGHNA and YSLEER. Trimming took 0 bases from V and 0 from J; bases not matched to a gene: 9. In nucleotides, the CDR3 is TGCGCCAGCAGCCAAGATCGAGACGGGACAGTTAGCACAGATACGCAGTATTTT. It is translated as CASSQDRDGTVSTDTQYF.

The chain employs TRBV2 and TRBJ1-4; D perhaps matches TRBD1 (5 bases). Germline loops: CDR1 SNHLY, CDR2 FYNNEI. Between the trimmed V and J ends, which lost 4 bases and 0 bases, there was a span of 9 bases. This CDR3 is 15 amino acids long. CDR3 DNA: TGTGCCAGCAGTGTTGACAGAACAACTAATGAAAAACTGTTTTTT. This codes for CASSVDRTTNEKLFF.

This clone was picked up one time. The V gene is TRBV10-3, the J gene TRBJ2-1, with TRBD2 matching 11 bases. Per the germline V gene, CDR1 is ENHRY and CDR2 is SYGVKD. The length of the CDR3 is 15 residues. With V trimmed by 4 bases and J by 8 bases, 7 bases remained unmatched. CDR3: CAISALLAGVDEQFF. Written as DNA, the CDR3 is TGTGCCATCAGTGCCCTACTAGCGGGGGTCGATGAGCAGTTCTTC.

V and J are TRBV5-1 and TRBJ1-3; 8 positions agree with TRBD1. Germline V gene lookup returns CDR1 SGHRS and CDR2 YFSETQ. This CDR3 region has 14 residues. V gave up 4 bases and J gave up 4 bases; unmatched junction bases: 4. CDR3 region: CASSPTGVGNTIYF. The CDR3 DNA is TGCGCCAGCAGCCCGACAGGGGTCGGAAACACCATATATTTT.

The chain uses TRBV11-2 and TRBJ2-2; D gene uncertain. The V gene's germline CDR1 is SGHAT and CDR2 FQNNGV. The CDR3 contains 11 residues. V lost 2 bases to trimming and J lost 6 bases, with 1 base between them. The CDR3 DNA follows: TGTGCCAGCAGCTTATCCGGGGAGCTGTTTTTT. It codes for CASSLSGELFF.

This chain joins TRBV6-4 and TRBJ2-2; possible D gene TRBD2, 6 bases. The CDR3 has 14 residues. The germline gives CDR1 MRHNA, CDR2 SNTAGT. V lost 5 bases and J 1 base, leaving 8 bases between the germline ends. The CDR3 DNA is TGTGCCAGCAGTCGGGACTTGAACACCGGGGAGCTGTTTTTT. It codes for CASSRDLNTGELFF.

In this sample, this clone turned up once. The chain links TRBV5-1 to TRBJ2-2, with 9 bases matching TRBD2. V lost 0 bases and J lost 0; bases outside the gene matches: 3. Germline V gene data show CDR1 as SGHRS and CDR2 as YFSETQ. This CDR3 contains 17 residues. In nucleotides, the CDR3 is TGCGCCAGCAGCTTGGGGACTAGCGCAGCGAACACCGGGGAGCTGTTTTTT. It codes for CASSLGTSAANTGELFF.

This clone was counted a few times. V gene TRBV2 combines with J gene TRBJ1-1, with 7 bases identical to TRBD1. The CDR3 loop spans 12 amino acids. Germline values: CDR1 SNHLY, CDR2 FYNNEI. Losses at the gene ends were 8 bases for V and 4 bases for J; bases not matched to a gene: 4. For the CDR3, the DNA is TGTGCCAGCCGAAGGACAGGCACTGAAGCTTTCTTT. Its protein product is CASRRTGTEAFF.

This chain connects TRBV6-1 to TRBJ2-3; possibly TRBD1 or TRBD2 for D (5 bases each). The CDR3 sequence is 14 residues long. Germline loops: CDR1 MNHNS, CDR2 SASEGT. The ends were cut back, 7 bases at V and 0 bases at J, with 11 bases in the middle. CDR3 sequence reads: CASKTGPSTDTQYF. The CDR3 nucleotides read TGTGCCAGCAAGACGGGGCCCAGCACAGATACGCAGTATTTT.

Here the CDR3 reads CASSTYGTRVLFF. The CDR3 DNA reads TGCGCCAGCAGCACCTACGGGACAAGGGTACTGTTTTTT. The chain couples TRBV5-1 to TRBJ1-4, with a tentative D call TRBD1 (6 bases). Germline CDR1 SGHRS, CDR2 YFSETQ. V was clipped by 4 bases and J by 13 bases, with 17 bases between them. This CDR3 spans 13 amino acids.

In this sample, this clone turned up a few times. The chain recombines TRBV7-9 with TRBJ2-5, with no clear D. CDR3 length: 14 residues. Germline assignment: CDR1 SEHNR and CDR2 FQNEAQ (reference sequence). Between the trimmed V and J ends, which lost 10 bases and 2 bases, there was a span of 17 bases. Written as DNA, the CDR3 is TGTGCCACCTTCGAAGGGCGTCTACAAGAGACCCAGTACTTC. Residues: CATFEGRLQETQYF.

The V call is TRBV6-1, the J call TRBJ1-1; 11 bases map to TRBD1. Germline CDR1 is MNHNS and CDR2 is SASEGT. The V and J ends lost 3 bases and 5 bases, in that order; junction bases with no gene match: 5. The CDR3 extends over 15 amino acids. CDR3 residues: CASSEGQGVRTEAFF. Here the CDR3 DNA reads TGTGCCAGCAGTGAGGGACAGGGGGTGAGAACTGAAGCTTTCTTT.

The rearrangement uses TRBV2 and TRBJ2-3; D gene uncertain. The ends were cut back, 0 bases at V and 4 bases at J, with 2 bases in the middle. Germline CDR1 reads SNHLY; CDR2 reads FYNNEI. CDR3 length: 12 amino acids. This CDR3 is CASSEAADTQYF. The CDR3 DNA follows: TGTGCCAGCAGTGAAGCTGCAGATACGCAGTATTTT.

This chain uses TRBV13 with TRBJ2-1, with D possibly TRBD2 on 6 matching bases. CDR1 is PRHDT, CDR2 FYEKMQ, per germline (reference sequence). V lost 3 bases and J lost 9, with 9 bases in between. The CDR3 has 12 residues. The CDR3 DNA reads TGTGCCAGCAGCTTTACTAGCCCTGAGCAGTTCTTC. Its translation: CASSFTSPEQFF.

The rearrangement joins TRBV7-3 to TRBJ1-5; the D is unclear. This CDR3 is built from 13 residues. CDR1 is SGHTA, CDR2 FQGTGA, per germline. Deletions cut 2 bases from V and 6 bases from J, with 8 bases between. The chain's CDR3 is CASSLFEFQPQHF. The CDR3, as DNA: TGTGCCAGCAGCTTATTCGAGTTTCAGCCCCAGCATTTT.

The chain is built from TRBV2 and TRBJ2-7; possibly TRBD1 for D (5 bases). V lost 6 bases to trimming and J lost 7 bases, with 13 bases between them. From germline, CDR1 is SNHLY and CDR2 FYNNEI. This CDR3 is built from 12 residues. Here the CDR3 DNA reads TGTGCCAGCAGGAAGACAGTTAAAGAGCAGTACTTC. This codes for CASRKTVKEQYF. The full variable domain, with the rest looked up from reference TRBV2 and TRBJ2-7, is EPEVTQTPSHQVTQMGQEVILRCVPISNHLYFYWYRQILGQKVEFLVSFYNNEISEKSEIFDDQFSVERPDGSNFTLKIRSTKLEDSAMYFCASRKTVKEQYFGPGTRLTVT.